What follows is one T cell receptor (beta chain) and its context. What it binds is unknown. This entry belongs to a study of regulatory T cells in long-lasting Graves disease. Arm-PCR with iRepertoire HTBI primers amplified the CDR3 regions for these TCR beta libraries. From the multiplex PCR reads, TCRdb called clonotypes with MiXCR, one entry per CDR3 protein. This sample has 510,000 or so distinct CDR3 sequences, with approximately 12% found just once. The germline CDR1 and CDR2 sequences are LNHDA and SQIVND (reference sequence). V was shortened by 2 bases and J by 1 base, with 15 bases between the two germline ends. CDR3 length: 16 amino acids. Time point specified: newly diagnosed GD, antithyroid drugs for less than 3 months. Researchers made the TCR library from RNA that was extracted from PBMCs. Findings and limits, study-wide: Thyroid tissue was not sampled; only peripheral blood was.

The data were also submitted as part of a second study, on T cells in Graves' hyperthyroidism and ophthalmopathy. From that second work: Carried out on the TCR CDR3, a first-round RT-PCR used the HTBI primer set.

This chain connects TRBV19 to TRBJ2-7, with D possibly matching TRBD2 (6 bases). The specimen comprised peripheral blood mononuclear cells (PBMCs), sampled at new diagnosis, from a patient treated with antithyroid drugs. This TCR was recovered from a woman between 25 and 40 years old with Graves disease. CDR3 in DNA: TGTGCCAGTAGTATAAATGGGGAGGTTGGATCCTACGAGCAGTACTTC. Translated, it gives CASSINGEVGSYEQYF.